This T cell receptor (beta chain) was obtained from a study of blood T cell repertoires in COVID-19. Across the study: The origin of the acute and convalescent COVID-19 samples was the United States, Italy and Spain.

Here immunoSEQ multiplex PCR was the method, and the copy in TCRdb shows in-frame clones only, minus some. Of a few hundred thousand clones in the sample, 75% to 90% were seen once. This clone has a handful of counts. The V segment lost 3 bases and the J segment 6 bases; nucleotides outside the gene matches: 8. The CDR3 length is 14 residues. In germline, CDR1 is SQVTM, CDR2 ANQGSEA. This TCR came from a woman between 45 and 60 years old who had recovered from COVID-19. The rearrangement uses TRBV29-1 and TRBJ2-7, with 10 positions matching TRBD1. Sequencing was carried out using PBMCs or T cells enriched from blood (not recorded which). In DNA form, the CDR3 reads TGCAGCGTTGATGTAGTGGGACAGGGGCGCGAGCAGTACTTC. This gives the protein CSVDVVGQGREQYF.